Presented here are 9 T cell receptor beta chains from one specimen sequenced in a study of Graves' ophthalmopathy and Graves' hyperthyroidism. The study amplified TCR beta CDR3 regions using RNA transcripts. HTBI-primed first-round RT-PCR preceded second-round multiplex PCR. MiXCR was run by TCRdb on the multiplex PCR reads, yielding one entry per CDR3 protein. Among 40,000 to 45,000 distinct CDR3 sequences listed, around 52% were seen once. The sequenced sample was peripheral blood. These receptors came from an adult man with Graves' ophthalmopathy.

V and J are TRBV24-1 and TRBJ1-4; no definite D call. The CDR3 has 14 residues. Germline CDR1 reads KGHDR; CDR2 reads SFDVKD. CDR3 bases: TGTGCACCACACCGAAAAGCAACTAATGAAAAACTGTTTTTT. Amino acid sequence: CAPHRKATNEKLFF.

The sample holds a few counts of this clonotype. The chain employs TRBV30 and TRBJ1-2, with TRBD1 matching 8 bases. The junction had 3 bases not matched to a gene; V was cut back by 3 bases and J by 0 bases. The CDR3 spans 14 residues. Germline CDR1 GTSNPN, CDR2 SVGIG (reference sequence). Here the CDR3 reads CAWRQQGANYGYTF. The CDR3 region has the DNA TGTGCCTGGAGACAACAGGGGGCTAACTATGGCTACACCTTC.

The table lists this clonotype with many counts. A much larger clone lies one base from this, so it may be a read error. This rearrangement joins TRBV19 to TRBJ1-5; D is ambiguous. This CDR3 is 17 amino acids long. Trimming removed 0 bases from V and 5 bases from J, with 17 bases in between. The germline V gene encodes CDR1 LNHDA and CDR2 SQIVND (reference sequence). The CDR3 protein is CASSIDSESLRYQPQHF. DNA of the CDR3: TGTGCCAGTAGTATAGATAGCGAGTCTTTAAGGTATCAGCCCCAGCATTTT.

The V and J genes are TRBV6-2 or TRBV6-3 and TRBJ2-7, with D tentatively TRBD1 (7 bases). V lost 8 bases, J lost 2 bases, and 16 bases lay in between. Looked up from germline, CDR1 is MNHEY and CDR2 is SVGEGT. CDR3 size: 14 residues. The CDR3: CASQQSRGAYEQYF. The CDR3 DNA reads TGTGCCAGCCAGCAATCCAGGGGGGCCTACGAGCAGTACTTC.

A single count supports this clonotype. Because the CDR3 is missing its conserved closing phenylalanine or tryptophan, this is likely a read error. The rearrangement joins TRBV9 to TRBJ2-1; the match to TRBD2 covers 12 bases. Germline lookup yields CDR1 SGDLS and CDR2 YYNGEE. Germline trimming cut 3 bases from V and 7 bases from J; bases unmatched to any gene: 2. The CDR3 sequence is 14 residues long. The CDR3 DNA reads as TGTGCCAGCAGCGCAGGACTAGCGGGAAATGAGCAGTTCTGC. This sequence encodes CASSAGLAGNEQFC.

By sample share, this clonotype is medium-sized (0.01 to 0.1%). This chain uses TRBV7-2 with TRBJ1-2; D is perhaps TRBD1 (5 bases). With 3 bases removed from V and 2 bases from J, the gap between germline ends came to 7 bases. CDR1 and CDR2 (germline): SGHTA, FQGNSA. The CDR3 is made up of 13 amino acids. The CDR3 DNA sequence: TGTGCCAGCAGCTTGGGGGGGAACTATGGCTACACCTTC. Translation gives CASSLGGNYGYTF.

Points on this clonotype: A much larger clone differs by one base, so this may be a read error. The CDR3 here is CSARDLSGGDGKNSQYF. The CDR3 coding sequence is TGCAGTGCTAGAGATTTGAGCGGGGGGGACGGCAAAAACAGTCAGTACTTC. This chain uses TRBV20-1 with TRBJ2-4; TRBD2 matches 10 bases. The CDR3 spans 17 residues. Germline CDR1 is DFQATT and CDR2 is SNEGSKA (reference sequence).

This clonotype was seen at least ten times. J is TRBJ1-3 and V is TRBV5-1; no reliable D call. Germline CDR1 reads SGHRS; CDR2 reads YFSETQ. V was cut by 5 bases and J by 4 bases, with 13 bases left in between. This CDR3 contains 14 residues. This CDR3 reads CASSPTEKGNTIYF. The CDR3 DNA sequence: TGCGCCAGCAGTCCTACAGAGAAAGGAAACACCATATATTTT.

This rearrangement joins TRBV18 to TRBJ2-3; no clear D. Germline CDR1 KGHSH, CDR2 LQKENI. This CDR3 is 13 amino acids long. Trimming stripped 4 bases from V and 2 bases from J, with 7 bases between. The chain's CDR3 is CASSQGYTDTQYF. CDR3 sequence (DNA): TGTGCCAGCTCACAGGGATACACAGATACGCAGTATTTT.